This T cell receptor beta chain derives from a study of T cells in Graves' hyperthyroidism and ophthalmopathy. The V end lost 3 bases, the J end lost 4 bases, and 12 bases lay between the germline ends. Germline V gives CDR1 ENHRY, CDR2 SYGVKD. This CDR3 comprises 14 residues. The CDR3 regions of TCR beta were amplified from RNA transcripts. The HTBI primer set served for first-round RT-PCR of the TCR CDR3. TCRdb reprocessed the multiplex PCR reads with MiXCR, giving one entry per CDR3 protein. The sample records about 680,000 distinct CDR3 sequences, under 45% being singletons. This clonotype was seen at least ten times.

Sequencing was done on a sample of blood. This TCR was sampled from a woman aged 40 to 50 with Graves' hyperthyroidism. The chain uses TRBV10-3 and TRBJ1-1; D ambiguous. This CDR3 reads CAISDAGKSTEAFF. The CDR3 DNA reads TGTGCCATCAGTGATGCGGGGAAGTCCACTGAAGCTTTCTTT.